The present T cell receptor beta chain was sequenced within a study of preoperative IRX-2 immunotherapy in early breast cancer. Assay used: immunoSEQ multiplex PCR; TCRdb lists only in-frame clones, some missing. In the table there are some 99,000 clones, 86% of which are singletons. The CDR3 covers 15 residues. Germline CDR1 and CDR2: SGHVS and FNYEAQ. The V gene lost 3 bases and the J gene lost 7 bases, with 15 bases spanning the gap. Specified treatment: preoperative locoregional IRX-2 cytokine immunotherapy. Samples came from a phase Ib trial of preoperative locoregional IRX-2 cytokine immunotherapy.

The clonotype originates from a human donor with breast cancer. Sequencing was performed on tumor tissue, taken after IRX-2 immunotherapy. J is TRBJ1-4 and V is TRBV7-6; the D gene is possibly TRBD1 (6 bases). CDR3 bases: TGTGCCAGCAGCTTGGCCGGGGGGCGAGCTGAAAAACTGTTTTTT. It specifies CASSLAGGRAEKLFF. The whole variable domain, remainder taken from reference TRBV7-6 and TRBJ1-4, is GAGVSQSPRYKVTKRGQDVALRCDPISGHVSLYWYRQALGQGPEFLTYFNYEAQQDKSGLPNDRFSAERPEGSISTLTIQRTEQRDSAMYRCASSLAGGRAEKLFFGSGTQLSVL.